This T cell receptor beta chain was recorded in a study of spatial heterogeneity in lung cancer. Study observations and caveats: Within tumors, counts of expanded alpha and beta TCRs tracked tumor mutation counts.

The germline CDR1 and CDR2 sequences are SGHNT and YENEEA. The CDR3 loop spans 15 amino acids. J lost 5 bases, V lost 5 bases, and 6 bases had no gene match. Stated time point: sample taken at primary tumor resection. The 60 to 80 donors had untreated early-stage non-small cell lung cancer. Frozen PBMC, nontumor lung or tumor provided whole RNA, which was sequenced unsorted. TCRdb ran MiXCR on the 5' RACE reads and lists one entry per CDR3 protein. The sample holds about 18,000 distinct CDR3 sequences, 7.5% seen once. This clonotype has at least ten counts. Its specificity is not known. This sequence originates from a male donor with early-stage non-small cell lung cancer. This chain joins TRBV11-3 and TRBJ2-7, with 13 bases lining up with TRBD2. This specimen was lung tumor tissue, taken at surgery. CDR3 in amino acids: CASSPGLAGAHEQYF. The CDR3 DNA reads TGTGCCAGCAGCCCCGGACTAGCGGGGGCCCACGAGCAGTACTTC. Variable domain in full (rest from reference TRBV11-3 and TRBJ2-7): EAGVVQSPRYKIIEKKQPVAFWCNPISGHNTLYWYLQNLGQGPELLIRYENEEAVDDSQLPKDRFSAERLKGVDSTLKIQPAELGDSAVYLCASSPGLAGAHEQYFGPGTRLTVT.